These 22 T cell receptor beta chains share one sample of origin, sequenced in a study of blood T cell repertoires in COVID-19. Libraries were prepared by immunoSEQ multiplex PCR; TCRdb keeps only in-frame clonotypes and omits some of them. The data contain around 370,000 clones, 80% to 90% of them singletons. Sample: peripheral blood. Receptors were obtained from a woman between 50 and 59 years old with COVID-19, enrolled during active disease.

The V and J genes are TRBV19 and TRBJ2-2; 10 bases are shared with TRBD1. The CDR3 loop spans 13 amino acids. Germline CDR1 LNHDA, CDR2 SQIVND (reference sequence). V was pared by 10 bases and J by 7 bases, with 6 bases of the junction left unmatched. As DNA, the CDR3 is TGTGCCACCCGACAGGGGGCCGGCGGGGAGCTGTTTTTT. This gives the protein CATRQGAGGELFF.

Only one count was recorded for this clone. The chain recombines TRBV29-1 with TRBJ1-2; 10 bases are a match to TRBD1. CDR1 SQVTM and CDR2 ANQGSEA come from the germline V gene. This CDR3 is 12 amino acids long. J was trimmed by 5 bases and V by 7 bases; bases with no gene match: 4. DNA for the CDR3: TGCAGCGCAACGGGACAGGGGTATGGCTACACCTTC. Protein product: CSATGQGYGYTF.

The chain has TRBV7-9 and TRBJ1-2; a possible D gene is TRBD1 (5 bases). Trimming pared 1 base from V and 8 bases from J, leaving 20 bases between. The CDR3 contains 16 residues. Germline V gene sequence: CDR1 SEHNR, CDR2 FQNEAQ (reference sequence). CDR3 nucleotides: TGTGCCAGCAGCTTAGACCGCGGGAGGGGACCCACCGGCTACACCTTC. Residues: CASSLDRGRGPTGYTF.

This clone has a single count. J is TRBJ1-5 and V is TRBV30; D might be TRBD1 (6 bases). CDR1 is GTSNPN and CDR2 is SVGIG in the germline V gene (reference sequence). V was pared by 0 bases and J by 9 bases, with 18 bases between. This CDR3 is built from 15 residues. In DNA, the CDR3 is TGTGCCTGGAGTGTATTCGAGTCAGGGGATGGGCCCCAGCATTTT. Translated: CAWSVFESGDGPQHF.

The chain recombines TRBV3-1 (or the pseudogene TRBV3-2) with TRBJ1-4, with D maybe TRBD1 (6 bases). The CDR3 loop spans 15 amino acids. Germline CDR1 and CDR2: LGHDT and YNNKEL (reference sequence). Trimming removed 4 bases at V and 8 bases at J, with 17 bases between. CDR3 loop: CASSLSWGPEEKLFF. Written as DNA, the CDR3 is TGTGCCAGCAGCCTCAGTTGGGGGCCTGAGGAAAAACTGTTTTTT.

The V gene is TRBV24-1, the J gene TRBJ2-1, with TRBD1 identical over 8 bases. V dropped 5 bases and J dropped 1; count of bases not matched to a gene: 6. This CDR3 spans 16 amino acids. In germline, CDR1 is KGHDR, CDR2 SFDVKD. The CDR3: CATSGNRDRSYNEQFF. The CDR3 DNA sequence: TGTGCCACCAGTGGTAACCGGGACAGGTCCTACAATGAGCAGTTCTTC.

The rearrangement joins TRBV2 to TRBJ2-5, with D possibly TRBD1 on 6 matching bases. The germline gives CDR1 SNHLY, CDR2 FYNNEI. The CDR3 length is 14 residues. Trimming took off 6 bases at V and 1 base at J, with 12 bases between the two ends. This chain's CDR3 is CASRSDRTQETQYF. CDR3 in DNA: TGTGCCAGCAGATCCGACAGGACCCAAGAGACCCAGTACTTC.

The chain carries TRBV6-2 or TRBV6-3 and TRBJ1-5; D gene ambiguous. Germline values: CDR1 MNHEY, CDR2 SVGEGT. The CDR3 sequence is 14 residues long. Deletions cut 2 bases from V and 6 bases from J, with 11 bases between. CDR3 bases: TGTGCCAGCAGTTACGTGGCGGGTCGTCAGCCCCAGCATTTT. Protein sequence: CASSYVAGRQPQHF.

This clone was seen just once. The CDR3 bases are TGTGCCAGCAGTAAGGACAGGGGAAACTATGGCTACACCTTC. This sequence encodes CASSKDRGNYGYTF. The chain combines TRBV5-6 with TRBJ1-2; 9 positions agree with TRBD1. The CDR3 has 14 residues. Germline values: CDR1 SGHDT, CDR2 YYEEEE. After removal of 5 bases from V and 2 bases from J, the junction contained 4 bases not matched to a gene.

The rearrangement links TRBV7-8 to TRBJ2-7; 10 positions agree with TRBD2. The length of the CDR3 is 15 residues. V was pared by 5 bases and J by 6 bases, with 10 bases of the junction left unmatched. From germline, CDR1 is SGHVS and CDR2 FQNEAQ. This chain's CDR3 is CASSPRSGRTSEQYF. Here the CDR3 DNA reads TGTGCCAGCAGCCCGCGTAGCGGGAGGACGTCCGAGCAGTACTTC.

The CDR3 loop reads CASSRLAGPTYEQYF. CDR3 nucleotide sequence: TGTGCCAGCAGTCGACTAGCGGGCCCAACCTACGAGCAGTACTTC. V and J are TRBV6-2 or TRBV6-3 and TRBJ2-7; 10 bases match TRBD2. The ends lost 5 bases at V and 2 bases at J; junction bases unmatched: 6. Per the germline V gene, CDR1 is MNHEY and CDR2 is SVGEGT. The CDR3 runs 15 residues.

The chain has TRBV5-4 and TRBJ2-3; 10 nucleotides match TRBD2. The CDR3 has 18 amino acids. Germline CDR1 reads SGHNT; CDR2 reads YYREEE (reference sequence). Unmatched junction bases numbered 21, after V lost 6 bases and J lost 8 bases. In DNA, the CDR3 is TGTGCCAGCACCCCGAGTGGGGGACTAGCGATTTTTGGGGGTACGCAGTATTTT. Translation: CASTPSGGLAIFGGTQYF.

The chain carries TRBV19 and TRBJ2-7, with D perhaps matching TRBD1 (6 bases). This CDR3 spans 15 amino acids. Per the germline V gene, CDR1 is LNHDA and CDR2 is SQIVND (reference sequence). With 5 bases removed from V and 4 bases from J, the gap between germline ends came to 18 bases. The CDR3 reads CASSSQGWGSYEQYF. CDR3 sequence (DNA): TGTGCCAGTAGTTCCCAGGGGTGGGGTAGTTACGAGCAGTACTTC.

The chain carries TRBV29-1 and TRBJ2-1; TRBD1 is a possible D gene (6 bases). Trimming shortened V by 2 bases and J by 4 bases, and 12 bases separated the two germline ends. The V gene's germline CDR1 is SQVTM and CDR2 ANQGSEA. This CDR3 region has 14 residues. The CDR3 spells CSVERGQGYNEQFF. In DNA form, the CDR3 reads TGCAGCGTTGAAAGGGGCCAGGGGTACAATGAGCAGTTCTTC.

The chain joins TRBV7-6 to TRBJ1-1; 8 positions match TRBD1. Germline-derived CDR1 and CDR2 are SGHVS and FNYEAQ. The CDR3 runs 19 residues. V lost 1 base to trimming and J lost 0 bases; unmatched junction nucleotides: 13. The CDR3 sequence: CASSLEGTGTTSLNTEAFF. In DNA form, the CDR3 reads TGTGCCAGCAGCTTAGAAGGGACAGGAACAACCTCCCTGAACACTGAAGCTTTCTTT.

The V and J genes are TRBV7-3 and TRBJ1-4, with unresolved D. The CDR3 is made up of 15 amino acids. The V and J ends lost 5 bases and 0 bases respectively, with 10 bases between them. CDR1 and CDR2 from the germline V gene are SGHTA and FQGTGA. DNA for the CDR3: TGTGCCAGCAGCCCGGGAAGGGCAACTAATGAAAAACTGTTTTTT. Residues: CASSPGRATNEKLFF.

This CDR3 is CASSFISGRSFTPYNEQFF. For the CDR3, the DNA is TGTGCCAGCAGCTTTATTAGCGGGAGGTCCTTTACGCCCTACAATGAGCAGTTCTTC. The V gene is TRBV5-4, the J gene TRBJ2-1; 10 nucleotides align to TRBD2. The CDR3 runs to 19 residues. After removal of 2 bases from V and 2 bases from J, the junction contained 13 bases not matched to a gene. CDR1 is SGHNT and CDR2 is YYREEE in the germline V gene (reference sequence).

The CDR3 DNA reads as TGCAGCGTTGGGGTTAACAGCGGCCATGGCTACACCTTC. This translates into CSVGVNSGHGYTF. The rearrangement joins TRBV29-1 to TRBJ1-2, with D unclear. The germline CDR1 and CDR2 sequences are SQVTM and ANQGSEA. V lost 4 bases and J lost 6, with 15 bases in between. The CDR3 contains 13 residues.

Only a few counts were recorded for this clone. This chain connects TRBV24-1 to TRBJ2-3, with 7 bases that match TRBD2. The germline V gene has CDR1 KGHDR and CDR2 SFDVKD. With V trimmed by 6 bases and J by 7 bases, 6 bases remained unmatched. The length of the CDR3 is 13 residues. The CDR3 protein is CATSSGVGNTQYF. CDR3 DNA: TGTGCCACCAGTAGCGGGGTTGGTAATACGCAGTATTTT.

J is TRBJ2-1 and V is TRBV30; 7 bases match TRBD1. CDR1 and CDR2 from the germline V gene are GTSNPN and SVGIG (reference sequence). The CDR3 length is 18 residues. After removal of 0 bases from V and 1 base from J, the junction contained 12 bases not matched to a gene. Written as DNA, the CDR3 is TGTGCCTGGAGTGTTATCGGGGCACAGGGGAGATCCTACAATGAGCAGTTCTTC. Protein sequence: CAWSVIGAQGRSYNEQFF.

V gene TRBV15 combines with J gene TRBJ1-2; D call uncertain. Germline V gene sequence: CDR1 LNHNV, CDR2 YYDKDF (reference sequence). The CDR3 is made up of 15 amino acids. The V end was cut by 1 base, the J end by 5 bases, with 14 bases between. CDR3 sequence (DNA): TGTGCCACCAGCAGAGGTGGCAGGTCTGGGTATGGCTACACCTTC. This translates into CATSRGGRSGYGYTF.

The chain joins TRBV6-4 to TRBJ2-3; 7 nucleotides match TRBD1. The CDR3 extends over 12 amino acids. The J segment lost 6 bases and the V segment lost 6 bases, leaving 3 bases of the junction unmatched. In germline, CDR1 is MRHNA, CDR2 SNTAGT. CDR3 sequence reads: CASSLQGDTQYF. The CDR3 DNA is TGTGCCAGCAGCTTACAGGGGGATACGCAGTATTTT.